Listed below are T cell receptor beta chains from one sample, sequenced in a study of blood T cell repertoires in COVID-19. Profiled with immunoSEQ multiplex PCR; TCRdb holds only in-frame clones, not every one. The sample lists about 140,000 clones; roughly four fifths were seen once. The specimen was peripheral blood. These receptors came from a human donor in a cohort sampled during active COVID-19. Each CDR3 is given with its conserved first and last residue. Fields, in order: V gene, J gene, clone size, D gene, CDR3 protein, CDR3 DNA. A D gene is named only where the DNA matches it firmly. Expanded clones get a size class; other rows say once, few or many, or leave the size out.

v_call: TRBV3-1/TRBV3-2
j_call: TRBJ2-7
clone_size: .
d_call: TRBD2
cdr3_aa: CASSQRLAGGYEQYF
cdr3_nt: TGTGCCAGCAGCCAGCGACTAGCGGGAGGCTACGAGCAGTACTTC

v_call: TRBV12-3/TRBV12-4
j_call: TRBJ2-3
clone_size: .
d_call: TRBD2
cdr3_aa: CASTRSGSGTQYF
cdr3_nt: TGTGCCAGCACCCGAAGCGGGAGTGGTACGCAGTATTTT

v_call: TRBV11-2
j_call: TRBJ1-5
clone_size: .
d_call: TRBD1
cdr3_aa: CASSKQGVNQPQHF
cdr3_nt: TGTGCCAGCAGCAAACAGGGGGTAAATCAGCCCCAGCATTTT

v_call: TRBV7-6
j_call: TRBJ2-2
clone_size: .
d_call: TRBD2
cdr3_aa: CASSFQAGGYTGELFF
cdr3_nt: TGTGCCAGCAGCTTCCAAGCGGGAGGATACACCGGGGAGCTGTTTTTT

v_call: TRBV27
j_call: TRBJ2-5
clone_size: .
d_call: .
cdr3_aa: CASSLSQRVLQETQYF
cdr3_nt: TGTGCCAGCAGTTTATCTCAGCGGGTACTCCAAGAGACCCAGTACTTC

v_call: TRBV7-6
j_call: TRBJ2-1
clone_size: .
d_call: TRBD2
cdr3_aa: CASSPLRLAGGSFYNEQFF
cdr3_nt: TGTGCCAGCAGCCCCCTGCGGCTAGCGGGTGGCTCCTTCTACAATGAGCAGTTCTTC

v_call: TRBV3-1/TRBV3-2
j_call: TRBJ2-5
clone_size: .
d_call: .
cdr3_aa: CASSRRLRGQETQYF
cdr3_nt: TGTGCCAGCAGCCGACGACTCCGTGGCCAAGAGACCCAGTACTTC

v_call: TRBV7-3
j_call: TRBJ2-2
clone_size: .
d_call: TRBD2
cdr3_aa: CASSSLPGLATTGELFF
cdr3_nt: TGTGCCAGCAGCTCCCTACCGGGACTAGCTACGACCGGGGAGCTGTTTTTT

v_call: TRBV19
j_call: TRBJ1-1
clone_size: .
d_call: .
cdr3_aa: CASSNSWGGTQNTEAFF
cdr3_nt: TGTGCCAGTAGTAACAGCTGGGGTGGGACACAGAACACTGAAGCTTTCTTT

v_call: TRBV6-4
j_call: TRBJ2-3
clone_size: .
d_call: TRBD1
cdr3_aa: CASSDGQGSDTQYF
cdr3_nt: TGTGCCAGCAGTGACGGACAGGGCTCAGATACGCAGTATTTT

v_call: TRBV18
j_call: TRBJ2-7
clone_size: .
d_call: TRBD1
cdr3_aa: CASSPFGTGNEQYF
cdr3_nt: TGTGCCAGCTCACCATTTGGGACAGGGAACGAGCAGTACTTC

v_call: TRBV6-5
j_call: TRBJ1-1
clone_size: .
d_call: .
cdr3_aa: CASSYAAGNLNTEAFF
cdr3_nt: TGTGCCAGCAGTTACGCGGCCGGAAATCTGAACACTGAAGCTTTCTTT

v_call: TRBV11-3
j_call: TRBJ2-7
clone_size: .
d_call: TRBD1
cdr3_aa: CASSPGTGGTYEQYF
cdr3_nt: TGTGCCAGCAGCCCCGGGACAGGGGGCACGTACGAGCAGTACTTC

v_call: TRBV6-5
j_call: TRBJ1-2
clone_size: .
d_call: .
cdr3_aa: CASRTDSNYGYTF
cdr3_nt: TGTGCCAGCAGAACGGACAGTAACTATGGCTACACCTTC

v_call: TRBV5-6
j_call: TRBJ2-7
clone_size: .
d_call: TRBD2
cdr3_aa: CASSGLAGGEQYF
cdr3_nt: TGTGCCAGCAGCGGACTAGCGGGAGGCGAGCAGTACTTC

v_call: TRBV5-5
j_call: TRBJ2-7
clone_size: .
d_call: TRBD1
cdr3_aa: CASSFNLDRGYSYEQYF
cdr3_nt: TGTGCCAGCAGCTTTAATCTGGACAGGGGCTACTCCTACGAGCAGTACTTC

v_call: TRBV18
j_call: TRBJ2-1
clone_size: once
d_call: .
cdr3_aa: CASSTRAGYNEQFF
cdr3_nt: TGTGCCAGCTCGACCAGGGCGGGGTACAATGAGCAGTTCTTC

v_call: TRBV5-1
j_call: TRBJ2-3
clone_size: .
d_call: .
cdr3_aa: CASSLGAGNTQYF
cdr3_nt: TGCGCCAGCAGCTTGGGGGCGGGCAATACGCAGTATTTT

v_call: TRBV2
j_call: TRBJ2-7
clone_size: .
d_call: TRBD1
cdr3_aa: CASRERGTEGYEQYF
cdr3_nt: TGTGCCAGCAGGGAGAGGGGGACAGAGGGGTACGAGCAGTACTTC

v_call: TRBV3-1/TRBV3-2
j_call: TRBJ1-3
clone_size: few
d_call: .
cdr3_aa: CASSDVRDGNTIYF
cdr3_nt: TGTGCCAGCAGTGACGTCAGGGATGGAAACACCATATATTTT

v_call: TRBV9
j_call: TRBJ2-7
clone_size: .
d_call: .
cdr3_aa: CASSPRTRPGDEQYF
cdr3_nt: TGTGCCAGCAGCCCCCGGACGAGACCGGGAGACGAGCAGTACTTC

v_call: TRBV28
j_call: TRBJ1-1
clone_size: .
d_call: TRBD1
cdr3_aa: CASSLWTGPNTEAFF
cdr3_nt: TGTGCCAGCAGTCTATGGACAGGGCCGAACACTGAAGCTTTCTTT

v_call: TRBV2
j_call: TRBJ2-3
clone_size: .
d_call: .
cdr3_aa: CARQGGSGTDTQYF
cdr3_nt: TGTGCCAGGCAAGGGGGAAGTGGCACAGATACGCAGTATTTT

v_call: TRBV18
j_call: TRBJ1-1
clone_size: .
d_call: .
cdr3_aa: CASSPETGNTEAFF
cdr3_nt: TGTGCCAGCTCACCCGAGACAGGGAACACTGAAGCTTTCTTT

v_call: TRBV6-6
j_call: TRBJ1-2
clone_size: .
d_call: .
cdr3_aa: CASSPPLAGYTF
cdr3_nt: TGTGCCAGCAGTCCCCCGTTGGCTGGCTACACCTTC

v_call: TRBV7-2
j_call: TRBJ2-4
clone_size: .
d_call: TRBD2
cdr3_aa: CASSSGLAGGAKNIQYF
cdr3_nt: TGTGCCAGCAGCTCGGGACTAGCGGGAGGAGCCAAAAACATTCAGTACTTC

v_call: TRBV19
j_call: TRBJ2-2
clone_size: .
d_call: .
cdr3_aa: CASSTGSDTGELFF
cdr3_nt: TGTGCCAGTAGTACAGGGTCGGACACCGGGGAGCTGTTTTTT

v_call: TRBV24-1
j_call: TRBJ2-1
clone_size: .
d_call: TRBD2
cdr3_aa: CATSDFGTSGRVNEQFF
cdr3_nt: TGTGCCACCAGTGATTTTGGGACTAGCGGGAGGGTTAATGAGCAGTTCTTC

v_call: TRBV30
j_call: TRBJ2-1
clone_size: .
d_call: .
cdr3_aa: CAWSLRGTKLEFF
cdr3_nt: TGTGCCTGGAGCCTCAGGGGTACGAAATTGGAGTTCTTC

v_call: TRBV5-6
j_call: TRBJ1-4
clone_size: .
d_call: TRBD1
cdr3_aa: CASGQAGGSGEKLFF
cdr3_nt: TGTGCCAGCGGACAGGCTGGCGGATCGGGAGAAAAACTGTTTTTT

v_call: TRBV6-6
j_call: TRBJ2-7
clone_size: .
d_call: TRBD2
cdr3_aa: CASRTRLAGGEQYF
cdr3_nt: TGTGCCAGCAGAACAAGACTAGCGGGAGGCGAGCAGTACTTC